This entry features one TCR beta chain sequence. Only a few counts were recorded for this clonotype. No antigen is known for it. Base-call qualities are not available, and no considerably larger clone is one nucleotide away. This specimen comes from a study of CD8 T cells in ankylosing spondylitis (dated by TCRdb to 2016 to 2017). Study-wide context: T cell receptor beta repertoires were profiled in healthy donors and ankylosing spondylitis patients so that disease-linked TCR variants could be found. The full study cohort was made up of about 24 ankylosing spondylitis patients and 108 healthy donors. Peripheral blood was sampled, and synovial fluid was additionally collected from ankylosing spondylitis patients. Summary of the overall study and its limitations: Some TCR beta motif variants had previously been reported in synovial fluid and blood of reactive arthritis patients, which suggested common disease-initiation mechanisms. The disease-linked clones had a CD8+ phenotype and were found at relatively low frequencies in peripheral blood. The disease-linked clones were reported to be significantly enriched in matched synovial fluid samples from ankylosing spondylitis patients. Blood from ankylosing spondylitis patients appeared to be characterized by a TCR beta motif composed of about 8 highly homologous amino acid variants.

Sequencing took place on an Illumina HiSeq 2500. Quantitative 5'-RACE with molecular barcodes was used to prepare TCR beta libraries. In the source study's methods: A new computational method based on a probabilistic model of VDJ rearrangement was used to identify disease-linked TCR variants. Through fastp at Q25 and MiXCR, TCRdb rebuilt clones from the public reads, retaining in-frame beta chains. Every CDR3 protein is listed once, alongside the most common genes and DNA of its rows. The V and J calls were determined by TCRdb, not by the authors. This sample has 200,000 to 300,000 distinct CDR3 sequences in its table, and 32% of those were observed once. The ten top clones hold 4% to 5% of the sample. The junction shows trimming of 5 bases on V and 5 bases on J, and the gene matches do not reach 8 bases of it. The CDR3, from cysteine to phenylalanine, totals 14 residues. Of the read, only the CDR3 DNA is kept; its 42 bases are in frame from base 1. The germline V gene sets CDR1 to SQVTM and CDR2 to ANQGSEA.

The sequenced sample was blood, either unsorted or a sorted T cell fraction (not recorded which). The rearranged segments are TRBV29-1 and TRBJ2-5, with 10 bases aligning to TRBD1. This clonotype was obtained from a male donor with ankylosing spondylitis or in good health (not recorded which). The CDR3 region: CSVKRTGGVETQYF. At the DNA level, the sequence is TGCAGCGTTAAGAGGACAGGGGGAGTTGAGACCCAGTACTTC. The full variable domain, completed from the reference TRBV29-1 and TRBJ2-5 proteins outside the CDR3, reads SAVISQKPSRDICQRGTSLTIQCQVDSQVTMMFWYRQQPGQSLTLIATANQGSEATYESGFVIDKFPISRPNLTFSTLTVSNMSPEDSSIYLCSVKRTGGVETQYFGPGTRLLVL.